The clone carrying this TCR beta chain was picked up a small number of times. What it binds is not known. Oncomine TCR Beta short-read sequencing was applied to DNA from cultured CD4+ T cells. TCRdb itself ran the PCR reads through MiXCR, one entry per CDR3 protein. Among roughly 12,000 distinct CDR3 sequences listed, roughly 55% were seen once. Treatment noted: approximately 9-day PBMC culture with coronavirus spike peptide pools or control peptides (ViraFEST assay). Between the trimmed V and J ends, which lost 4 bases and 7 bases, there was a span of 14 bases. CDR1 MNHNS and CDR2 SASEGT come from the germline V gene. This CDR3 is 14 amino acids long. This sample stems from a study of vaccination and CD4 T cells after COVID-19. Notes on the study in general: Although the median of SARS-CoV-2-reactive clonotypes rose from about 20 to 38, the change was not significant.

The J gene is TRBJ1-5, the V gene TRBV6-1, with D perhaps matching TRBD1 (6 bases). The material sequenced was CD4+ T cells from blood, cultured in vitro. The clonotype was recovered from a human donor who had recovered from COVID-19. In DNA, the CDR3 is TGTGCCAGCAGTGGAAACAGGGTAGGCCAGCCCCAGCATTTT. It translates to CASSGNRVGQPQHF.